This T cell receptor (beta chain) came from a study of T cell repertoires in cytomegalovirus infection. Whole-study context: A matching HLA type, together with CMV infection, was signaled by public TCR beta signatures.

MiXCR, applied by TCRdb to the reads, yields one record per CDR3 protein. The profile shows approximately 350,000 distinct CDR3 sequences, about a third of them singletons. This clonotype came up many times. Its antigen remains unknown. The germline gene is not matched at one end of the junction; a read error may be the cause. Germline V lookup: CDR1 SGHTA, CDR2 FQGNSA. The CDR3 length is 15 residues. The material sequenced was cultured PBMCs, taken from culture after CMV antigen stimulation. This chain uses TRBV7-2 with TRBJ1-6; D perhaps matches TRBD1 (5 bases). This clonotype was obtained from a human donor in good health (CMV status not recorded). Some clones in this sample may be carry-over from other donors' samples. CDR3 sequence reads: CASTLSGTSGSPLHF. DNA for the CDR3: TGTGCCAGCACCTTATCCGGGACCTCGGGTTCACCCCTCCACTTT.